Each of the 20 T cell receptor beta chains below was sequenced from the same sample in a study of beta chain features in type 1 diabetes. General observations from the study: For Type 1 diabetes patients, all four CD4+ subsets carried TCRB CDR3s that were moderately but significantly shorter.

These receptors' antigens are unknown. cDNA synthesis used the whole RNA isolate, giving expressed TCRB sequences. Measured with immunoSEQ multiplex PCR; TCRdb has only the in-frame clones, and not every one. The sample carries over 600,000 clones, around 12% recorded once. The material sequenced was naive CD4+ T cells from blood. These receptors all come from a man aged 25-45 years with type 1 diabetes.

CDR3 region: CASSPLHSGNTIYF. The CDR3 coding sequence is TGTGCCAGCAGTCCCCTGCACTCTGGAAACACCATATATTTT. This chain connects TRBV6-5 to TRBJ1-3; D gene ambiguous. The CDR3 contains 14 residues. Deletions cut 5 bases from V and 0 bases from J, with 8 bases between. CDR1 is MNHEY, CDR2 SVGAGI, per germline.

The chain has TRBV27 and TRBJ1-2, with 8 nucleotides matching TRBD1. CDR1 and CDR2 from the germline V gene are MNHEY and SMNVEV (reference sequence). With V trimmed by 4 bases and J by 3 bases, 7 bases remained unmatched. The CDR3 length is 15 residues. CDR3 region: CASSSADRVHYGYTF. DNA of the CDR3: TGTGCCAGCAGTTCCGCGGACAGGGTTCACTATGGCTACACCTTC.

The chain links TRBV6-1 to TRBJ2-6; no reliable D call. The germline V and J ends were trimmed by 2 bases and 2 bases, with 10 bases remaining between them. The CDR3 loop spans 16 amino acids. Germline CDR1 reads MNHNS; CDR2 reads SASEGT. This CDR3 is CASSETHGTGANVLTF. The CDR3 region has the DNA TGTGCCAGCAGTGAAACCCATGGCACTGGGGCCAACGTCCTGACTTTC.

This chain uses TRBV7-2 with TRBJ1-2, with unresolved D. The V gene lost 0 bases and the J gene lost 8 bases, with 13 bases spanning the gap. CDR1 is SGHTA, CDR2 FQGNSA, per germline. This CDR3 is 14 amino acids long. The CDR3 DNA reads TGTGCCAGCAGCTTAGCGATAACGCCCTGGGGCTACACCTTC. The encoded protein is CASSLAITPWGYTF.

The rearrangement links TRBV30 to TRBJ1-2, with D hard to call. Germline CDR1 reads GTSNPN; CDR2 reads SVGIG (reference sequence). The length of the CDR3 is 15 residues. With 1 base removed from V and 0 bases from J, the gap between germline ends came to 12 bases. CDR3 loop: CAWSGGQHANYGYTF. The CDR3 DNA reads as TGTGCCTGGAGTGGTGGGCAGCACGCTAACTATGGCTACACCTTC. The full variable domain, in which reference TRBV30 and TRBJ1-2 provide the parts outside the CDR3, is SQTIHQWPATLVQPVGSPLSLECTVEGTSNPNLYWYRQAAGRGLQLLFYSVGIGQISSEVPQNLSASRPQDRQFILSSKKLLLSDSGFYLCAWSGGQHANYGYTFGSGTRLTVV.

The chain links TRBV6-6 to TRBJ2-5; 9 nucleotides agree with TRBD1. CDR1 MNHNY and CDR2 SVGAGI come from the germline V gene (reference sequence). Germline trimming cut 5 bases from V and 5 bases from J; bases unmatched to any gene: 6. CDR3 size: 14 residues. CDR3 sequence reads: CASSRQGVKETQYF. DNA for the CDR3: TGTGCCAGCAGTCGACAGGGGGTAAAGGAGACCCAGTACTTC.

This chain links TRBV11-2 with TRBJ2-7; D uncertain. This CDR3 is 14 amino acids long. Germline V gene sequence: CDR1 SGHAT, CDR2 FQNNGV. V lost 5 bases and J lost 0, with 11 bases in between. The CDR3 is CASSPSASSYEQYF. The CDR3 region has the DNA TGTGCCAGCAGCCCCTCCGCAAGCTCCTACGAGCAGTACTTC.

The genes are TRBV11-2 and TRBJ2-3, with D perhaps TRBD1 (5 bases). The V end was cut by 2 bases, the J end by 9 bases, with 15 bases between. Germline loops: CDR1 SGHAT, CDR2 FQNNGV. The CDR3 is 14 residues long. Here the CDR3 reads CASSLSPTGGTQYF. In DNA form, the CDR3 reads TGTGCCAGCAGCTTAAGCCCCACAGGTGGGACGCAGTATTTT.

J is TRBJ1-6 and V is TRBV4-3, with 7 positions matching TRBD1. Per the germline V gene, CDR1 is LGHNA and CDR2 is YSLEER. The CDR3 totals 16 residues. V was clipped by 4 bases and J by 7 bases; unmatched bases: 10. CDR3 coding DNA: TGCGCCAGCAGCCGAATCCTCGGGACAGACAATTCACCCCTCCACTTT. It specifies CASSRILGTDNSPLHF.

This clone was counted only a few times. CDR3 DNA: TGTGCCAGCAGCTTTACCCCCAGGATCAACTATGGCTACACCTTC. This translates into CASSFTPRINYGYTF. This chain connects TRBV11-2 to TRBJ1-2, with no clear D. CDR3 length: 15 residues. CDR1 and CDR2 from the germline V gene are SGHAT and FQNNGV. The ends were cut back, 3 bases at V and 2 bases at J, with 13 bases in the middle.

This clone was counted only a few times. J is TRBJ2-1 and V is TRBV4-3; D is possibly TRBD2 (6 bases). From germline, CDR1 is LGHNA and CDR2 YSLEER. V lost 4 bases to trimming and J lost 0 bases, with 10 bases between them. This CDR3 is built from 15 residues. The CDR3 is CASSRAGSSYNEQFF. CDR3 bases: TGCGCCAGCAGCCGGGCGGGGAGCTCCTACAATGAGCAGTTCTTC.

The CDR3 bases are TGTGCCAGCAGCCCCCGGCCTCGCGAGACCCAGTACTTC. It is translated as CASSPRPRETQYF. The chain is built from TRBV7-2 and TRBJ2-5; D is uncertain. CDR3 length: 13 amino acids. CDR1 is SGHTA, CDR2 FQGNSA, per germline. The V end lost 5 bases, the J end lost 5 bases, and 12 bases lay between the germline ends.

The chain employs TRBV27 and TRBJ2-1, with 9 bases identical to TRBD2. The CDR3 has 18 amino acids. Trimming at V came to 2 bases and at J to 5 bases, leaving 13 bases not matched to a gene. The germline V gene has CDR1 MNHEY and CDR2 SMNVEV (reference sequence). CDR3: CASSLELAGELPNNEQFF. The CDR3 region has the DNA TGTGCCAGCAGTTTAGAGTTAGCGGGGGAACTCCCGAACAATGAGCAGTTCTTC.

This clone appeared a few times. This chain connects TRBV11-2 to TRBJ1-6, with a possible D match to TRBD1 (5 bases). Trimming took off 5 bases at V and 9 bases at J, with 20 bases between the two ends. Germline CDR1 SGHAT, CDR2 FQNNGV. The CDR3 runs to 16 residues. The CDR3: CASSGGRRLLLSPLHF. As DNA, the CDR3 is TGTGCCAGCAGCGGGGGACGGCGACTGCTTCTTTCACCCCTCCACTTT.

This clone appeared a few times. The genes are TRBV28 and TRBJ1-4, with D perhaps matching TRBD1 (5 bases). This CDR3 region has 13 residues. Trimming removed 10 bases at V and 4 bases at J, with 13 bases between. Germline V CDR1 and CDR2: MDHEN, SYDVKM. The CDR3: CATGDSHNEKLFF. CDR3 DNA: TGTGCCACCGGAGACAGTCATAATGAAAAACTGTTTTTT. The full variable domain, rest sourced from reference TRBV28 and TRBJ1-4, is DVKVTQSSRYLVKRTGEKVFLECVQDMDHENMFWYRQDPGLGLRLIYFSYDVKMKEKGDIPEGYSVSREKKERFSLILESASTNQTSMYLCATGDSHNEKLFFGSGTQLSVL.

The chain has TRBV29-1 and TRBJ1-3, with no clear D. Trimming removed 4 bases at V and 1 base at J, with 11 bases between. Looked up from germline, CDR1 is SQVTM and CDR2 is ANQGSEA. The CDR3 is 14 amino acids. In DNA form, the CDR3 reads TGCAGCGTTGCGGGAGACTCTTCTGGAAACACCATATATTTT. It specifies CSVAGDSSGNTIYF.

The chain combines TRBV9 with TRBJ1-6; D is perhaps TRBD1 (5 bases). Trimming removed 2 bases at V and 13 bases at J, with 19 bases between. Looked up from germline, CDR1 is SGDLS and CDR2 is YYNGEE. This CDR3 contains 15 residues. Written as DNA, the CDR3 is TGTGCCAGCAGCGTCTTAGACGGGGCGGGCGCTCCCCTCCACTTT. Translated: CASSVLDGAGAPLHF.

The chain is built from TRBV5-1 and TRBJ2-1; D may be TRBD1 (5 bases). Germline V gene data show CDR1 as SGHRS and CDR2 as YFSETQ. V dropped 0 bases and J dropped 8 bases, with 15 bases sitting between them. The CDR3 sequence is 15 residues long. The DNA for the CDR3 is TGCGCCAGCAGCTTGGAGGGGTATCATGCGGATGAGCAGTTCTTC. This gives the protein CASSLEGYHADEQFF.

The chain has TRBV7-6 and TRBJ1-5; TRBD1 agrees at 7 bases. CDR3 size: 16 residues. Germline-derived CDR1 and CDR2 are SGHVS and FNYEAQ. V gave up 0 bases and J gave up 8 bases; unmatched junction bases: 10. The CDR3 DNA reads TGTGCCAGCAGCTTAGCGCGGATGACAGGGAACGAGCCCCAGCATTTT. Translating gives CASSLARMTGNEPQHF. The full variable domain, with the rest looked up from reference TRBV7-6 and TRBJ1-5, is GAGVSQSPRYKVTKRGQDVALRCDPISGHVSLYWYRQALGQGPEFLTYFNYEAQQDKSGLPNDRFSAERPEGSISTLTIQRTEQRDSAMYRCASSLARMTGNEPQHFGDGTRLSIL.

Details on this clone: The sample carries other DNA sequences with the same CDR3. The genes are TRBV29-1 and TRBJ1-1, with D uncertain. Germline CDR1 and CDR2: SQVTM and ANQGSEA. There are 13 residues in the CDR3. Trimming took off 1 base at V and 0 bases at J, with 6 bases between the two ends. The CDR3 protein is CSVEGFMNTEAFF. Written as DNA, the CDR3 is TGCAGCGTTGAAGGATTCATGAACACTGAAGCTTTCTTT.